These 15 T cell receptor beta chains were all obtained from the same sample, sequenced in a study of T cell repertoires in cytomegalovirus infection. TCRdb reprocessed the reads with MiXCR, giving one entry per CDR3 protein. Of roughly 150,000 distinct CDR3 sequences in the sample, around a quarter were seen once. Sequencing input: PBMCs. The receptor source for this set is a human donor in good health (CMV status not recorded). Some clones in this sample may be carry-over from other donors' samples.

This clonotype has more than one count but fewer than ten. The chain uses TRBV5-4 and TRBJ2-5; TRBD2 agrees at 12 bases. The CDR3 loop spans 16 amino acids. Germline lookup yields CDR1 SGHNT and CDR2 YYREEE (reference sequence). The V gene end was trimmed by 5 bases and the J gene end by 2 bases; junction bases not matched to a gene: 7. In DNA form, the CDR3 reads TGTGCCAGCAGTCCGACTAGCGGGAGAGGACAAGAGACCCAGTACTTC. Protein: CASSPTSGRGQETQYF.

This clonotype was detected many times. The CDR3 DNA reads as TGCAGCGTTGAAACAGGGATAGAGACCCAGTACTTC. Translation: CSVETGIETQYF. The chain employs TRBV29-1 and TRBJ2-5; possibly TRBD1 for D (6 bases). Trimming stripped 2 bases from V and 4 bases from J, with 8 bases between. The CDR3 contains 12 residues. Germline values: CDR1 SQVTM, CDR2 ANQGSEA. The entire variable domain, with the rest obtained from reference TRBV29-1 and TRBJ2-5, is as follows: SAVISQKPSRDICQRGTSLTIQCQVDSQVTMMFWYRQQPGQSLTLIATANQGSEATYESGFVIDKFPISRPNLTFSTLTVSNMSPEDSSIYLCSVETGIETQYFGPGTRLLVL.

This chain uses TRBV3-1 with TRBJ2-5, with D maybe TRBD2 (6 bases). The CDR3 has 15 amino acids. In germline, CDR1 is LGHDT, CDR2 YNNKEL (reference sequence). The V and J ends lost 0 bases and 4 bases respectively, with 12 bases between them. The CDR3 DNA reads as TGTGCCAGCAGCCAAGAGGGCGGGGACGGAGAGACCCAGTACTTC. Protein: CASSQEGGDGETQYF.

This clonotype occurred a few times. The chain couples TRBV12-3 or TRBV12-4 to TRBJ2-7, with 12 nucleotides matching TRBD1. The CDR3 covers 14 residues. J gave up 4 bases and V 5 bases, and 3 bases lay outside the gene matches. The CDR3: CASSGDRGRYEQYF. The CDR3, as DNA: TGTGCCAGCAGTGGGGACAGGGGGCGTTACGAGCAGTACTTC.

In its sample, this clonotype was seen many times. This chain connects TRBV28 to TRBJ1-2; 7 positions agree with TRBD1. In germline, CDR1 is MDHEN, CDR2 SYDVKM. J lost 8 bases, V lost 3 bases, and 9 bases had no gene match. CDR3 length equals 14 residues. The CDR3 sequence is CASSFARGALGYTF. As DNA, the CDR3 is TGTGCCAGCAGTTTTGCCAGGGGGGCGTTGGGCTACACCTTC.

Concerning this clonotype: Being one base from a much bigger clone, this may be a read error. This chain joins TRBV7-2 and TRBJ2-7; perhaps TRBD2 as D (5 bases). Germline V lookup: CDR1 SGHTA, CDR2 FQGNSA. The length of the CDR3 is 19 residues. V lost 1 base to trimming and J lost 4 bases, with 26 bases between them. The CDR3 coding sequence is TGTGCCAGCAGCTTAGTTATGGAGGCAAATGCTAAAAGTGAGTACGAGCAGTACTTC. This codes for CASSLVMEANAKSEYEQYF.

This clonotype was detected ten times or more. The V and J genes are TRBV7-2 and TRBJ1-2, with 9 bases aligning to TRBD1. V was clipped by 5 bases and J by 4 bases; unmatched bases: 11. CDR3 length: 16 residues. CDR1 and CDR2 (germline): SGHTA, FQGNSA. The CDR3, as DNA: TGTGCCAGCAGCACTCCCCCCGGACAGGGGAGCTATGGCTACACCTTC. Translating it yields CASSTPPGQGSYGYTF.

This clonotype was recorded many times. This chain joins TRBV7-2 and TRBJ2-7; D is possibly TRBD2 (6 bases). The CDR3 has 14 amino acids. Germline assignment: CDR1 SGHTA and CDR2 FQGNSA. Trimming removed 3 bases at V and 1 base at J, with 10 bases between. The CDR3 sequence: CASSLGDSSYEQYF. The CDR3 nucleotides read TGTGCCAGCAGCTTGGGGGACTCATCCTACGAGCAGTACTTC.

This clonotype came up many times. The chain is built from TRBV7-2 and TRBJ1-3; D might be TRBD1 (5 bases). The ends were cut back, 2 bases at V and 4 bases at J, with 18 bases in the middle. Germline loops: CDR1 SGHTA, CDR2 FQGNSA. The CDR3 runs to 17 residues. The DNA for the CDR3 is TGTGCCAGCAGCTTAAACCGGGGCGCTGGTTTGGGAAACACCATATATTTT. Its protein product is CASSLNRGAGLGNTIYF. The full variable domain, its missing parts supplied by reference TRBV7-2 and TRBJ1-3, is GAGVSQSPSNKVTEKGKDVELRCDPISGHTALYWYRQSLGQGLEFLIYFQGNSAPDKSGLPSDRFSAERTGGSVSTLTIQRTQQEDSAVYLCASSLNRGAGLGNTIYFGEGSWLTVV.

This chain joins TRBV28 and TRBJ1-1; 9 bases align to TRBD1. This CDR3 comprises 16 residues. The V segment lost 6 bases and the J segment 4 bases; nucleotides outside the gene matches: 12. The germline V gene has CDR1 MDHEN and CDR2 SYDVKM. CDR3 DNA: TGTGCCAGCAGCAGTCCCGGGACAGGGTACGGCACTGAAGCTTTCTTT. This codes for CASSSPGTGYGTEAFF. The whole variable domain, remainder taken from reference TRBV28 and TRBJ1-1, is DVKVTQSSRYLVKRTGEKVFLECVQDMDHENMFWYRQDPGLGLRLIYFSYDVKMKEKGDIPEGYSVSREKKERFSLILESASTNQTSMYLCASSSPGTGYGTEAFFGQGTRLTVV.

The genes are TRBV15 and TRBJ2-1; perhaps TRBD2 as D (5 bases). V gave up 5 bases and J gave up 9 bases, with 14 bases separating them. Germline loops: CDR1 LNHNV, CDR2 YYDKDF (reference sequence). This CDR3 contains 13 residues. The CDR3 region has the DNA TGTGCCACCAGCGGAGGCATTCTAGGTGAGCAGTTCTTC. Translated: CATSGGILGEQFF.

This clonotype ranks as medium-sized (0.01 to 0.1%). The CDR3 nucleotides read TGTGCCAGCAGCCCCCAGGACAGGGTGAACGAGCAGTACTTC. Translation: CASSPQDRVNEQYF. The chain joins TRBV7-6 to TRBJ2-7; 8 nucleotides line up with TRBD1. The V gene's germline CDR1 is SGHVS and CDR2 FNYEAQ. With V trimmed by 5 bases and J by 5 bases, 8 bases remained unmatched. The CDR3 has 14 amino acids.

As regards this clonotype: The CDR3 carries no conserved terminal phenylalanine or tryptophan, so it likely arises from a read error. The V call is TRBV7-6, the J call TRBJ2-1; 11 positions agree with TRBD2. J lost 9 bases, V lost 3 bases, and 10 bases had no gene match. Germline lookup yields CDR1 SGHVS and CDR2 FNYEAQ. The CDR3 is made up of 16 amino acids. For the CDR3, the DNA is TGTGCCAGCAGCTTTCAACTAGCGGGAGAGGGGGGTGAGCAGTTCCTC. It specifies CASSFQLAGEGGEQFL.

The rearrangement uses TRBV12-3 or TRBV12-4 and TRBJ2-4, with TRBD2 matching 13 bases. Trimming cost V 5 bases and J 9 bases; bases outside gene matches: 10. The CDR3 has 16 amino acids. The CDR3 DNA is TGTGCCAGCAGTCCCCAACCGGGACTAGCGGGATCCATTCAGTACTTC. Protein product: CASSPQPGLAGSIQYF.

This clonotype occurred a few times. The rearrangement links TRBV6-1 to TRBJ1-1, with TRBD1 matching 12 bases. Germline lookup yields CDR1 MNHNS and CDR2 SASEGT. This CDR3 region has 15 residues. V shed 5 bases and J 8 bases; nucleotides not matched to a gene: 9. CDR3 nucleotides: TGTGCCAGCAGTTATGCCGGGACAGGGGGCTTGGAAGCTTTCTTT. It is translated as CASSYAGTGGLEAFF.